Below are 12 T cell receptor beta chains sequenced from a single sample in a study of cytomegalovirus exposure and HLA in healthy donors. PCR involved 60 Vbeta and 13 Jbeta primers. Sequencing used immunoSEQ multiplex PCR; TCRdb keeps in-frame clones, though not all of them. The sample's table shows more than 30,000 clones. Sequenced input: PBMCs. The origin of the receptors is a man aged 40-50 years in good health and CMV-seropositive.

The chain employs TRBV18 and TRBJ1-4; D uncertain. Between the trimmed V and J ends, which lost 3 bases and 6 bases, there was a span of 11 bases. The CDR3 extends over 14 amino acids. Germline V gene data show CDR1 as KGHSH and CDR2 as LQKENI. The CDR3 sequence is CASSPRYADEKLFF. Here the CDR3 DNA reads TGTGCCAGCTCACCGAGGTACGCCGATGAAAAACTGTTTTTT. The whole variable domain, remainder taken from reference TRBV18 and TRBJ1-4, is NAGVMQNPRHLVRRRGQEARLRCSPMKGHSHVYWYRQLPEEGLKFMVYLQKENIIDESGMPKERFSAEFPKEGPSILRIQQVVRGDSAAYFCASSPRYADEKLFFGSGTQLSVL.

The rearrangement uses TRBV2 and TRBJ1-1; no firm D call. In germline, CDR1 is SNHLY, CDR2 FYNNEI. The CDR3 runs 12 residues. Trimming pared 4 bases from V and 8 bases from J, leaving 11 bases between. The CDR3: CASSGGRLEAFF. The CDR3 bases are TGTGCCAGCAGTGGTGGCAGGCTGGAAGCTTTCTTT.

The chain joins TRBV6-4 to TRBJ1-2, with a tentative D call TRBD1 (5 bases). The ends were cut back, 4 bases at V and 8 bases at J, with 17 bases in the middle. CDR3 length: 14 residues. Germline CDR1 MRHNA, CDR2 SNTAGT. CDR3 sequence: CASSATRGGGGYTF. The DNA for the CDR3 is TGTGCCAGCAGTGCCACTCGGGGGGGAGGAGGCTACACCTTC.

About this clone: This CDR3 is also generated by other DNA sequences in the sample. The chain recombines TRBV30 with TRBJ1-5; maybe TRBD1 (5 bases). With 0 bases removed from V and 2 bases from J, the gap between germline ends came to 5 bases. The length of the CDR3 is 13 residues. Germline V gene lookup returns CDR1 GTSNPN and CDR2 SVGIG (reference sequence). This chain's CDR3 is CAWSVRGNQPQHF. The CDR3 DNA sequence: TGTGCCTGGAGTGTCAGGGGCAATCAGCCCCAGCATTTT.

The V call is TRBV7-2, the J call TRBJ2-1, with D tentatively TRBD2 (5 bases). From germline, CDR1 is SGHTA and CDR2 FQGNSA. This CDR3 spans 15 amino acids. Deletions cut 4 bases from V and 8 bases from J, with 18 bases between. In nucleotides, the CDR3 is TGTGCCAGCAGCTCGGACTTAACCGTCACCTATGAGCAGTTCTTC. Its translation is CASSSDLTVTYEQFF.

CDR3 DNA: TGTGCCAGCAGCTTCCCGACATATGGCTACACCTTC. Residues: CASSFPTYGYTF. The genes are TRBV5-6 and TRBJ1-2; no firm D call. V was shortened by 2 bases and J by 5 bases, with 7 bases between the two germline ends. The CDR3 covers 12 residues. Germline V gene data show CDR1 as SGHDT and CDR2 as YYEEEE.

This sequence joins TRBV7-8 and TRBJ1-1, with 7 bases fitting TRBD1. CDR3 length: 14 residues. Germline CDR1 SGHVS, CDR2 FQNEAQ. V shed 6 bases and J 1 base; nucleotides not matched to a gene: 5. CDR3 in amino acids: CASSRTGPNTEAFF. Here the CDR3 DNA reads TGTGCCAGCAGTCGGACAGGCCCGAACACTGAAGCTTTCTTT.

The V call is TRBV5-6, the J call TRBJ2-5; D is perhaps TRBD2 (6 bases). V lost 2 bases to trimming and J lost 5 bases, with 13 bases between them. Germline lookup yields CDR1 SGHDT and CDR2 YYEEEE. CDR3 size: 14 residues. The CDR3 DNA reads TGTGCCAGCAGCTTTTATGCGGGGTGGGAGACCCAGTACTTC. It encodes CASSFYAGWETQYF.

The rearrangement links TRBV21-1 to TRBJ1-5. TRBV21-1 is listed as a pseudogene. The CDR3 has 12 residues. CDR3: CASPPGNQPQHF. The DNA of the CDR3 is TGTGCCTCTCCGCCGGGCAATCAGCCCCAGCATTTT.

The rearrangement joins TRBV30 to TRBJ2-7; 7 bases fit TRBD2. Germline V gene data show CDR1 as GTSNPN and CDR2 as SVGIG (reference sequence). J lost 4 bases, V lost 3 bases, and 3 bases had no gene match. The CDR3 totals 12 residues. CDR3 sequence (DNA): TGTGCCTGGAGGTGGGGGGGTTACGAGCAGTACTTC. Residues: CAWRWGGYEQYF.

The V gene is TRBV6-6, the J gene TRBJ2-1, with 10 bases fitting TRBD2. Germline-derived CDR1 and CDR2 are MNHNY and SVGAGI (reference sequence). V lost 1 base, J lost 7 bases, and 7 bases stayed unmatched. The CDR3 is 16 amino acids. The CDR3 loop reads CASSYFGQREGNEQFF. CDR3 coding DNA: TGTGCCAGCAGTTACTTTGGCCAGCGGGAGGGGAATGAGCAGTTCTTC.

This rearrangement joins TRBV25-1 to TRBJ2-4; possibly TRBD1 for D (6 bases). Deletions cut 6 bases from V and 4 bases from J, with 16 bases between. This CDR3 has 15 amino acids. The germline V gene has CDR1 MGHDK and CDR2 SYGVNS. CDR3 residues: CASSPEAQGKNIQYF. For the CDR3, the DNA is TGTGCCAGCAGCCCTGAGGCACAGGGAAAAAACATTCAGTACTTC.